Presented here are 9 T cell receptor beta chains from one specimen sequenced in a study of blood T cell repertoires in COVID-19. The protocol was immunoSEQ multiplex PCR, while the TCRdb copy is restricted to in-frame clones and leaves out a portion. The table lists hundreds of thousands of clones, roughly 90% of them singletons. The sequenced sample consisted of peripheral blood. Every receptor here comes from a woman aged 55-69 years with acute or convalescent COVID-19.

This clone was counted a single time. The chain joins TRBV7-6 to TRBJ1-6, with D possibly being TRBD1 (5 bases). Germline CDR1 and CDR2: SGHVS and FNYEAQ. The CDR3 spans 14 residues. V was clipped by 5 bases and J by 10 bases, with 15 bases between them. CDR3 nucleotide sequence: TGTGCCAGCAGCACCGCGGGGCAGGGATCACCCCTCCACTTT. This codes for CASSTAGQGSPLHF.

The chain couples TRBV2 to TRBJ1-2, with D perhaps matching TRBD1 (6 bases). The V and J ends lost 4 bases and 6 bases respectively, with 12 bases between them. CDR1 and CDR2 (germline): SNHLY, FYNNEI. CDR3 size: 13 residues. The DNA of the CDR3 is TGTGCCAGCAGTGTGGAGACAGGCGATGGCTACACCTTC. Its protein is CASSVETGDGYTF.

For the CDR3, the DNA is TGTGCCAGCAGCTTAACGAGGAGCACAGATACGCAGTATTTT. Its translation is CASSLTRSTDTQYF. The chain carries TRBV7-3 and TRBJ2-3; D gene uncertain. Germline CDR1 SGHTA, CDR2 FQGTGA. V was shortened by 0 bases and J by 0 bases, with 4 bases between the two germline ends. CDR3 length: 14 amino acids.

The J gene is TRBJ1-2, the V gene TRBV18, with a weak D call TRBD1 (5 bases). The CDR3 spans 13 residues. The V end lost 5 bases, the J end lost 4 bases, and 11 bases lay between the germline ends. CDR1 is KGHSH and CDR2 is LQKENI in the germline V gene. The CDR3 coding sequence is TGTGCCAGCTCATCAACAGGAATCTATGGCTACACCTTC. Translation: CASSSTGIYGYTF.

This clone was seen a single time. Here the CDR3 reads CATSDLPWRAGNEQFF. The DNA of the CDR3 is TGTGCCACCAGTGATTTGCCTTGGAGGGCAGGCAATGAGCAGTTCTTC. The chain couples TRBV24-1 to TRBJ2-1, with a weak D call TRBD2 (6 bases). Germline V gene data show CDR1 as KGHDR and CDR2 as SFDVKD. This CDR3 is built from 16 residues. The V end lost 0 bases, the J end lost 6 bases, and 14 bases lay between the germline ends.

V is TRBV14 and J is TRBJ2-7; 9 bases are shared with TRBD1. The CDR3 loop spans 15 amino acids. Germline loops: CDR1 SGHDN, CDR2 FVKESK. J gave up 3 bases and V 4 bases, and 7 bases lay outside the gene matches. CDR3 nucleotides: TGTGCCAGCAGCCTCCGGGACAGGGCCAACTACGAGCAGTACTTC. Translating it yields CASSLRDRANYEQYF.

The chain combines TRBV3-1 (or the pseudogene TRBV3-2) with TRBJ2-5; TRBD2 aligns across 10 bases. The CDR3 consists of 14 residues. Germline assignment: CDR1 LGHDT and CDR2 YNNKEL (reference sequence). Trimming cost V 5 bases and J 4 bases; bases outside gene matches: 4. The CDR3 is CASSKWTSGETQYF. In nucleotides, the CDR3 is TGTGCCAGCAGCAAGTGGACTAGCGGAGAGACCCAGTACTTC.

The chain combines TRBV28 with TRBJ2-3, with D unresolved. V lost 1 base, J lost 5 bases, and 10 bases lay in between. This CDR3 contains 14 residues. The germline V gene encodes CDR1 MDHEN and CDR2 SYDVKM. For the CDR3, the DNA is TGTGCCAGCAGTTTATCGTCTAATATAGATACGCAGTATTTT. Its translation: CASSLSSNIDTQYF.

V gene TRBV12-3 or TRBV12-4 combines with J gene TRBJ2-3, with D possibly TRBD2 on 6 matching bases. V lost 6 bases and J lost 11, with 12 bases in between. The CDR3 is 11 amino acids. DNA of the CDR3: TGTGCCAGCAGCCCGGGGGTTGAGCAGTATTTT. This sequence encodes CASSPGVEQYF.